This TCR beta chain was documented in a study of T cells in Graves' hyperthyroidism and ophthalmopathy (dated by TCRdb to the late 2010s). About the investigation overall: Peripheral blood was sampled at the time of initial diagnosis, prior to any treatment. A discovery cohort of roughly 100 patients, about 40 with Graves' ophthalmopathy and over 55 with stable Graves' hyperthyroidism, was used to find distinguishing TCR V-J signatures. Prospective prediction of ophthalmopathy was tested in an independent validation cohort consisting of some 20 hyperthyroidism patients and approximately 16 patients who later progressed to ophthalmopathy. For training and testing, the 95 to 100 patients in the discovery cohort were randomly divided in a 7:3 ratio. Thyroid tissue and blood T-cell repertoires from about 6 Graves' hyperthyroidism patients were also compared in the study. Once sampling was done, hyperthyroidism patients were given methimazole at a starting dose of 30 mg daily, whereas ophthalmopathy patients were given high-dose intravenous methylprednisolone. The paper describes TCR Vbeta CDR3 sequencing of 120 to 150 peripheral blood samples, made up of 43 ophthalmopathy patients, over 70 hyperthyroidism patients and 17 progressor patients. The full study reports these points: In cross-validation, a model built on a 13 V-J signature told ophthalmopathy apart from stable hyperthyroidism with 85% to 90% sensitivity and about 81% specificity, and in testing the same model reached 80%/75%. Most expanded thyroid clonotypes (frequency above 0.001) were also found in blood, which suggests that blood repertoires may mirror thyroid immune responses. In validation, the model predicted progression to ophthalmopathy a median of roughly 6.2 months before onset, with about 71% sensitivity and roughly 73% specificity. Sample size was not statistically predetermined, and investigators were not blinded to group allocation.

This clonotype was found many times. The clone's antigen remains unknown. Nothing much larger sits one base from this clone, and base qualities are not available. Moderately to severely active disease, a Clinical Activity Score of at least 3, a NOSPECS grade of at least 4, and a duration under 3 months were present in ophthalmopathy patients. Exclusion was applied to patients with uncontrolled infections, other autoimmune diseases, pregnancy or lactation. Diagnoses relied on clinical symptoms, serum thyroxine and TRAb, thyroid ultrasound and orbital computed tomography. PBMCs were isolated from 10 ml of fresh peripheral blood by Ficoll-Paque density gradient centrifugation. Total RNA was extracted with Trizol reagent, and quality was checked on an Agilent 2100 Bioanalyzer. The germline V gene yields SGHDT for CDR1 and YYEEEE for CDR2. The CDR3 covers 16 residues, taking in both the cysteine and the phenylalanine. Only the CDR3 part of the read is kept: 48 bases, read in frame from the first base. From V the trimming removes 0 bases and from J it removes 2 bases, while the gene matches leave 6 bases of the junction unaccounted for.

TCR beta CDR3 regions were amplified from RNA transcripts. The first round of RT-PCR for the TCR CDR3 was performed with the HTBI primer set and the Qiagen OneStep RT-PCR kit. A second multiplex PCR round built the libraries, followed by size selection and purification. Sequencing of the libraries was done on an Illumina HiSeq2000 using paired-end 100 bp reads. The authors' analysis ran thus. Raw data were processed with SOAPnuke, discarding reads with adapters, uncalled bases, mean Phred below 15, or no exact constant-primer or identifier match. COPE v1.2.5 was used to merge the high-quality paired reads, and each unique nucleotide sequence was defined as a clonotype. MiTCR v1.1 was used to align clonotypes to the IMGT TRBV, TRBD and TRBJ reference segments. The analysis included only V-J combinations with a frequency above 0.0001, which together covered 99.2% of the repertoires. The TCS score was defined as F50 (clonal expansion) divided by E x V (chaos), with BLOSUM62-based TCRdist calculated between CDR3 peptides within each V-J. Welch's t-statistics and random forest reduced roughly 530 V-J features to roughly 13, which were used in a naive Bayes classifier (R e1071). The public reads were quality trimmed at Q25 with fastp and then assembled into clones with MiXCR by TCRdb, keeping productive beta chains. Identical CDR3 protein sequences are pooled into one entry, listed with their most common genes and DNA. TCRdb's processing, not the study's, gives the V and J calls here. The sample table holds 400,000 to 500,000 distinct CDR3 sequences, of which roughly 14% were seen once. The leading ten clones occupy about 13% of the sample.

The source of this sequence is a man aged 18 to 30 with Graves' ophthalmopathy. Rearrangement joined TRBV5-6 to TRBJ2-7; TRBD2 aligns with 9 central bases. Sequenced material: blood. For the CDR3, the sequence is CASSLVASGATYEQYF. The bases are TGTGCCAGCAGCTTGGTGGCTAGCGGGGCTACCTACGAGCAGTACTTC.